The clone carrying this T cell receptor beta chain appeared a single time. Antigen: not known. The data originate from a study of cytomegalovirus exposure and HLA in healthy donors. Study-level points and caveats: Listed as cytomegalovirus-associated were 150 to 200 TCR beta chains.

V dropped 6 bases and J dropped 8; count of bases not matched to a gene: 9. The CDR3 totals 13 residues. Germline V gives CDR1 MNHNS, CDR2 SASEGT. Use of 60 Vbeta and 13 Jbeta primers characterized the PCR. Method: immunoSEQ multiplex PCR; TCRdb's copy keeps in-frame clones and lacks some. The sample consists of about 120,000 clones, 76% of them appearing once. This TCR was recovered from a man in his thirties or forties in good health and CMV-seropositive. The sequenced sample consisted of PBMCs. The rearrangement uses TRBV6-1 and TRBJ1-2, with 7 bases lining up with TRBD1. The chain's CDR3 is CASRTAGGGGYTF. The CDR3, as DNA: TGTGCCAGCAGAACGGCAGGGGGTGGCGGCTACACCTTC.